Listed here is a single T cell receptor (beta chain). Per the original data handling: The assay estimated nucleated cells by amplifying reference gene primers. The data were produced by immunoSEQ multiplex PCR, yet TCRdb's version contains in-frame clones alone and is incomplete. That table is the source of V, J and clone size, and D and trimming were worked out from the DNA. The data hold some 240,000 clones, with 60% to 85% observed a single time. This record belongs to a study of blood T cell repertoires in COVID-19. The clonotype was recovered from a woman aged 70-85 years with acute or convalescent COVID-19. What was sequenced was peripheral blood.

This CDR3 reads CASGLQGGQETQYF. The DNA of the CDR3 is TGTGCCAGCGGACTACAGGGGGGACAAGAGACCCAGTACTTC. This rearrangement joins TRBV6-5 to TRBJ2-5; 8 bases agree with TRBD1. Per germline, CDR1 MNHEY and CDR2 SVGAGI. This CDR3 contains 14 residues. The V segment lost 8 bases and the J segment 2 bases; nucleotides outside the gene matches: 7.